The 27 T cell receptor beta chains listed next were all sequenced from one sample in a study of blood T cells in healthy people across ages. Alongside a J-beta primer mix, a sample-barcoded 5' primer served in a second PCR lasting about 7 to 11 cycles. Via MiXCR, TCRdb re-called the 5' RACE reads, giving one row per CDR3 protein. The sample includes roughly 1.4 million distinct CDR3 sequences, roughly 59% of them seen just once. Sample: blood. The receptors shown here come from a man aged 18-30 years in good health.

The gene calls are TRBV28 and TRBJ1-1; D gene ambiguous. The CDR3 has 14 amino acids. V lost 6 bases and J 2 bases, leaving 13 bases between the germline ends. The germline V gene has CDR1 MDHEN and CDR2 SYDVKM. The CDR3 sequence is CASRPNQENTEAFF. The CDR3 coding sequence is TGTGCCAGCAGGCCTAATCAGGAAAACACTGAAGCTTTCTTT.

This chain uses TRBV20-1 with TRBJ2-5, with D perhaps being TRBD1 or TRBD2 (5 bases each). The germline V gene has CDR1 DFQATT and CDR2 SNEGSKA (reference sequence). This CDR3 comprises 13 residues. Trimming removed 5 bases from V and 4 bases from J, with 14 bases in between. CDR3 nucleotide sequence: TGCAGTGCTGGCCGGGGCCCCGCAGAGACCCAGTACTTC. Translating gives CSAGRGPAETQYF.

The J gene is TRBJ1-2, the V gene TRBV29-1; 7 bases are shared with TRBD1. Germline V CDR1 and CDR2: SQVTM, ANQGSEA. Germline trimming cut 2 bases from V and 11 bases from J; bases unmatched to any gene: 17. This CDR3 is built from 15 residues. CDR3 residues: CSVERERGPHTGYTF. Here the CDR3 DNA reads TGCAGCGTTGAAAGGGAGAGGGGGCCTCACACGGGTTACACCTTC.

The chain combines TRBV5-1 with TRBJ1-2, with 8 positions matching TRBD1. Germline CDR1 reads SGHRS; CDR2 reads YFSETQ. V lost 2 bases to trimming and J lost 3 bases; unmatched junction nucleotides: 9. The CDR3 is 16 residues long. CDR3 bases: TGCGCCAGCAGCTTTGGCCGGGGACAGGCTGACTATGGCTACACCTTC. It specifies CASSFGRGQADYGYTF.

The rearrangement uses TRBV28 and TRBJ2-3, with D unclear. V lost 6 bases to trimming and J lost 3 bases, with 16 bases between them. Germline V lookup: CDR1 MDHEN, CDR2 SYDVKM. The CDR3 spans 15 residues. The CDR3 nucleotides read TGTGCCAGCAGCCACCTACGTGAACAGACAGATACGCAGTATTTT. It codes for CASSHLREQTDTQYF.

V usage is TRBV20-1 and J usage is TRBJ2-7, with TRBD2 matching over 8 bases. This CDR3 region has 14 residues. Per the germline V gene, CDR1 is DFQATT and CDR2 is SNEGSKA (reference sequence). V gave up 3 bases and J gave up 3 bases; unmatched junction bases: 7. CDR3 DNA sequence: TGCAGTGCTAGGGACGGGAGGGATCACTACGAGCAGTACTTC. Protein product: CSARDGRDHYEQYF.

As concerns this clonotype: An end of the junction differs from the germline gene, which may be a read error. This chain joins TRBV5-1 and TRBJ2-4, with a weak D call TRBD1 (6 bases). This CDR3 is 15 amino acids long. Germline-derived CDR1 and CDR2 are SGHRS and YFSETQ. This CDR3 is CASSLEQGAKNIRYF. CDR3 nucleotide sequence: TGCGCCAGCAGCTTGGAACAGGGAGCCAAAAACATTCGGTACTTC.

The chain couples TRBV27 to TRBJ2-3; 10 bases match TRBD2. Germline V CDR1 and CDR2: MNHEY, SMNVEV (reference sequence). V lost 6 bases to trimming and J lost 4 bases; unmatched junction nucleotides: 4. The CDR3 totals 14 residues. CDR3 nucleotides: TGTGCCAGCAGACTAGCGGGGTTTGCAGATACGCAGTATTTT. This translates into CASRLAGFADTQYF.

CDR3 bases: TGTGCCAGCAGTTTCGGGGGACGGCGCAATCAGCCCCAGCATTTT. As protein: CASSFGGRRNQPQHF. The V and J genes are TRBV28 and TRBJ1-5, with D possibly being TRBD1 (5 bases). CDR3 size: 15 residues. Germline loops: CDR1 MDHEN, CDR2 SYDVKM. V gave up 3 bases and J gave up 2 bases, with 11 bases separating them. Drawing the rest from reference TRBV28 and TRBJ1-5, the complete variable domain is DVKVTQSSRYLVKRTGEKVFLECVQDMDHENMFWYRQDPGLGLRLIYFSYDVKMKEKGDIPEGYSVSREKKERFSLILESASTNQTSMYLCASSFGGRRNQPQHFGDGTRLSIL.

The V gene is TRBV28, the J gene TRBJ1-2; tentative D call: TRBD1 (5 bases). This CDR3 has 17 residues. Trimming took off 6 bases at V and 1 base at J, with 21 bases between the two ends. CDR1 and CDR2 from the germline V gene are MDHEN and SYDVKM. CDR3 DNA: TGTGCCAGCAGCCTAGGGACGGAAAAAGCCGGTAACTATGGCTACACCTTC. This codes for CASSLGTEKAGNYGYTF.

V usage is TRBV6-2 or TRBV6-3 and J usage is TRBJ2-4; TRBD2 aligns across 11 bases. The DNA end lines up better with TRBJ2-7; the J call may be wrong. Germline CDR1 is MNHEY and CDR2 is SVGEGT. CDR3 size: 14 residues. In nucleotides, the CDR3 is TGTGCCAGCAGTTCTAGCGGGGGGACCTACGAGCAGTACTTC. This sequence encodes CASSSSGGTYEQYF.

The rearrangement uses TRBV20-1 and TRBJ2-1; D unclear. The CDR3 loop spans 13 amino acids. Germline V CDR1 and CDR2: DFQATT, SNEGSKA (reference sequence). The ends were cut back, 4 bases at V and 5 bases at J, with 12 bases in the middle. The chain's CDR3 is CSANPLFDNEQFF. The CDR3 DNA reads TGCAGTGCTAACCCCCTATTTGACAATGAGCAGTTCTTC.

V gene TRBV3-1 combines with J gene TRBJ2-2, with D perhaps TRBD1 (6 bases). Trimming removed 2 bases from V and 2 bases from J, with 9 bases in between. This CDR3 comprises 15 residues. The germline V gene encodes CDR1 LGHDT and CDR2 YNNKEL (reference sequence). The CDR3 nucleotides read TGTGCCAGCAGCCAATCCAGGGGCAACACCGGGGAGCTGTTTTTT. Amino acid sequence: CASSQSRGNTGELFF.

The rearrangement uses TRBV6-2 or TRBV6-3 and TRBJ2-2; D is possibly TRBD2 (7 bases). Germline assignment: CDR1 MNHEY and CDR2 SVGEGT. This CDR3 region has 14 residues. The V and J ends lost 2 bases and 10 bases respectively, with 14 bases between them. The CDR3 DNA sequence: TGTGCCAGCAGTTACCTTGCGGGGGCCAAGGAGCTGTTTTTT. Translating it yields CASSYLAGAKELFF.

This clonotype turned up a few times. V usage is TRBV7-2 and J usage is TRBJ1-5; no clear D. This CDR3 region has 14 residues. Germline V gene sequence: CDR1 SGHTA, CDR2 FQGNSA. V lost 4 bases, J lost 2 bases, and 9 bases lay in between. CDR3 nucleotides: TGTGCCAGCAGCTCGACAAGTCGCAATCAGCCCCAGCATTTT. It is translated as CASSSTSRNQPQHF.

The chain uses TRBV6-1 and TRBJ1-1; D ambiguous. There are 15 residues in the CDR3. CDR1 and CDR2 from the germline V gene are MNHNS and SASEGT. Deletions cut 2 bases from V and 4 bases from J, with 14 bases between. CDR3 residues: CASSEPPIVGTEAFF. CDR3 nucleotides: TGTGCCAGCAGTGAACCTCCTATTGTGGGCACTGAAGCTTTCTTT.

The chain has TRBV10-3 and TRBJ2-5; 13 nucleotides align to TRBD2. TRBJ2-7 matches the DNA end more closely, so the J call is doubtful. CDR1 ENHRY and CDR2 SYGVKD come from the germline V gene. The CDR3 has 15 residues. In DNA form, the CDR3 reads TGTGCCATCAGCACAGGACTAGCGGGAGAGGGCGAGCAGTACTTC. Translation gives CAISTGLAGEGEQYF.

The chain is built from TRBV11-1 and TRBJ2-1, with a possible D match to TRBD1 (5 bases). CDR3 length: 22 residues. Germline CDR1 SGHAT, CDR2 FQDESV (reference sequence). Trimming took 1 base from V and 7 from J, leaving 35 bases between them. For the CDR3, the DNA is TGTGCCAGCAGCTTAGGGGGCACAGCTGTGGGTCCCCTTACCCCTTTTGGAAATGAGCAGTTCTTC. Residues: CASSLGGTAVGPLTPFGNEQFF.

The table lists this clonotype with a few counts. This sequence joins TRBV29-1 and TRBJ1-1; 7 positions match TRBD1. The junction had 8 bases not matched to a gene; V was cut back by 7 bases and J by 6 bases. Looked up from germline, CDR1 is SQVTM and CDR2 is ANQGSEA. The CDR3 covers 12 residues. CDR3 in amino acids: CSARQGWAEAFF. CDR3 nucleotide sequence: TGCAGCGCCAGACAGGGTTGGGCTGAAGCTTTCTTT.

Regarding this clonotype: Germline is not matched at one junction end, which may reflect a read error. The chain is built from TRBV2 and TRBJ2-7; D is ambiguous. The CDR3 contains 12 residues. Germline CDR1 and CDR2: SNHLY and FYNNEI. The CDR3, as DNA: TGTGCCGGCAGGACGGAAGCCTACGAGCAGTACTTC. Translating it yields CAGRTEAYEQYF.

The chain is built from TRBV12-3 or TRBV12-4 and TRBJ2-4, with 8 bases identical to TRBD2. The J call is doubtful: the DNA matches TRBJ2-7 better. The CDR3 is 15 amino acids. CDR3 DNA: TGTGCCAGCAGTTTAAAAATGGGACTAGGAAACGAGCAGTACTTC. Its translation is CASSLKMGLGNEQYF.

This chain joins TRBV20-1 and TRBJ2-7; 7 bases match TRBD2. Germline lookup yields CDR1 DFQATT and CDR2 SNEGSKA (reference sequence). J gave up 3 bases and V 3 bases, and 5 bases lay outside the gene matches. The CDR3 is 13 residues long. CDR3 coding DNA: TGCAGTGCTAGGCGGGAGTTACTCTACGAGCAGTACTTC. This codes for CSARRELLYEQYF.

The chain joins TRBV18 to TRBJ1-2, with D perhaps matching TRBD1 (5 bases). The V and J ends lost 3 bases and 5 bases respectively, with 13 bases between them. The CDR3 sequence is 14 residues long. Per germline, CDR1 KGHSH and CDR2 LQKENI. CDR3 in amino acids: CASSPEGGDYGYTF. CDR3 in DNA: TGTGCCAGCTCACCCGAGGGAGGGGATTATGGCTACACCTTC.

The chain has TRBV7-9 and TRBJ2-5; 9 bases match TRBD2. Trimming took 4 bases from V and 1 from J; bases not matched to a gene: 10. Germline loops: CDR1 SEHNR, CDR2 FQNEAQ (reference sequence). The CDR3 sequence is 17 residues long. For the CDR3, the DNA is TGTGCCAGCAGCTCTACAAGTGAGCGGGGGGTCCAAGAGACCCAGTACTTC. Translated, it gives CASSSTSERGVQETQYF.

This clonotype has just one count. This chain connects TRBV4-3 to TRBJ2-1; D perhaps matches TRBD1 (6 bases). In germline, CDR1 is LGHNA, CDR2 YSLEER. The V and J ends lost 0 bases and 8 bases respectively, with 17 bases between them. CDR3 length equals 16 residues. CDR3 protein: CASSQDGAGTIYEQFF. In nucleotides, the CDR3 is TGCGCCAGCAGCCAAGATGGGGCCGGGACAATCTATGAGCAGTTCTTC.

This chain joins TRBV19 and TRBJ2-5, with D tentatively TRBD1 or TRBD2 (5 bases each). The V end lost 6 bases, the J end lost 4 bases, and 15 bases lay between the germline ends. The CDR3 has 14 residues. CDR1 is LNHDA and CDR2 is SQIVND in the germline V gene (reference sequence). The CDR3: CASRRVGTIETQYF. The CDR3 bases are TGTGCCAGTAGGCGGGTCGGGACCATAGAGACCCAGTACTTC. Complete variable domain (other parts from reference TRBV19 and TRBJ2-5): DGGITQSPKYLFRKEGQNVTLSCEQNLNHDAMYWYRQDPGQGLRLIYYSQIVNDFQKGDIAEGYSVSREKKESFPLTVTSAQKNPTAFYLCASRRVGTIETQYFGPGTRLLVL.

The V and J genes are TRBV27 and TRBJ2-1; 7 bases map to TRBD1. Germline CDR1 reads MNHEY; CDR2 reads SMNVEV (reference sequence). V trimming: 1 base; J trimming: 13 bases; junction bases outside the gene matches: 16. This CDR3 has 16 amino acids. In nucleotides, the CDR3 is TGTGCCAGCAGTTTATTGGGACAGAACTCCCAAGAGACCCAGTTCTTC. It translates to CASSLLGQNSQETQFF.